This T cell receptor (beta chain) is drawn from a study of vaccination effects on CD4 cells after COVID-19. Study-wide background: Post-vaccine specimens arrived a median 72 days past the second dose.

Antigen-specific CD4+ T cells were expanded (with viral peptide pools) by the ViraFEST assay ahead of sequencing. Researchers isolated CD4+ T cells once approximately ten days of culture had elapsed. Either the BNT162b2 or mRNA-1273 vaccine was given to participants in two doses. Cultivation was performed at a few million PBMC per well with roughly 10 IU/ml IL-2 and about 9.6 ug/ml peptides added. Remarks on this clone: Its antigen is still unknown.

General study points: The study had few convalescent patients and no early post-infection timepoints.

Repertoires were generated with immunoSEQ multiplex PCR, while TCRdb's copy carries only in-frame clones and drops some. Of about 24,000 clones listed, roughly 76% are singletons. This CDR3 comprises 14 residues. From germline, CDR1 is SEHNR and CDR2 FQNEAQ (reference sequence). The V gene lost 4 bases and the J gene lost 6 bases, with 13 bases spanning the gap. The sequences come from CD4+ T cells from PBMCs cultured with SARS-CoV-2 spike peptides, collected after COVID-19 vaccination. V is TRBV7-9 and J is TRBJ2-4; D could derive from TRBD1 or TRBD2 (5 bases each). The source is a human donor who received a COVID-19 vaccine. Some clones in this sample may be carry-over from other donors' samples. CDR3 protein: CASSSSGGPNIQYF. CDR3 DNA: TGTGCCAGCAGCTCTAGTGGGGGTCCAAACATTCAGTACTTC.